The 20 T cell receptor beta chains given below trace back to one sample, sequenced in a study of T cell responses to AZD1222 COVID-19 vaccine. The data were produced by immunoSEQ multiplex PCR, yet TCRdb's version contains in-frame clones alone and is incomplete. Of around 120,000 clones listed, 86% are singletons. This specimen consisted of peripheral blood, obtained on day 0 of AZD1222 vaccination. These receptors were taken from an adult in good health.

The CDR3 DNA follows: TGTGCCTGGATTCCGCCGAGCTCCTACAATGAGCAGTTCTTC. Amino acid sequence: CAWIPPSSYNEQFF. J is TRBJ2-1 and V is TRBV30; D is unresolved. The CDR3 runs to 14 residues. Trimming removed 4 bases at V and 0 bases at J, with 10 bases between. Germline CDR1 GTSNPN, CDR2 SVGIG (reference sequence). The full variable domain, in which reference TRBV30 and TRBJ2-1 provide the parts outside the CDR3, is SQTIHQWPATLVQPVGSPLSLECTVEGTSNPNLYWYRQAAGRGLQLLFYSVGIGQISSEVPQNLSASRPQDRQFILSSKKLLLSDSGFYLCAWIPPSSYNEQFFGPGTRLTVL.

The chain recombines TRBV27 with TRBJ2-7; TRBD2 agrees at 10 bases. The CDR3 has 17 residues. The germline V gene encodes CDR1 MNHEY and CDR2 SMNVEV (reference sequence). Trimming cost V 0 bases and J 4 bases; bases outside gene matches: 9. CDR3 in DNA: TGTGCCAGCAGTTTATCGAAAGCGGGGGGGACACTTTACGAGCAGTACTTC. Protein sequence: CASSLSKAGGTLYEQYF.

The V call is TRBV28, the J call TRBJ1-4; TRBD1 matches at 7 bases. The CDR3 loop spans 13 amino acids. V lost 6 bases to trimming and J lost 8 bases; unmatched junction nucleotides: 6. Germline values: CDR1 MDHEN, CDR2 SYDVKM. In DNA, the CDR3 is TGTGCCAGCAGCCCGGGACAGATCGAAAAACTGTTTTTT. It codes for CASSPGQIEKLFF.

The rearrangement links TRBV4-2 to TRBJ1-4; a weak D match, TRBD1 (6 bases). Trimming cost V 5 bases and J 5 bases, with 15 bases left between them. Germline CDR1 LGHNA, CDR2 YNFKEQ. The CDR3 contains 15 residues. The CDR3 bases are TGTGCCAGCAGCAATACAGGGATGGGGAATGAAAAACTGTTTTTT. It translates to CASSNTGMGNEKLFF.

J is TRBJ2-5 and V is TRBV2; tentative D call: TRBD1 (6 bases). V dropped 6 bases and J dropped 4 bases, with 15 bases sitting between them. The CDR3 is 14 residues long. Per the germline V gene, CDR1 is SNHLY and CDR2 is FYNNEI. CDR3 sequence reads: CASSLTGRGETQYF. The DNA of the CDR3 is TGTGCCAGCAGCCTCACAGGGAGAGGAGAGACCCAGTACTTC.

V and J are TRBV7-6 and TRBJ1-5; D is unclear. The CDR3 spans 13 residues. V was shortened by 1 base and J by 4 bases, with 5 bases between the two germline ends. CDR1 is SGHVS and CDR2 is FNYEAQ in the germline V gene. CDR3 in amino acids: CASSLDTNQPQHF. For the CDR3, the DNA is TGTGCCAGCAGCTTAGACACGAATCAGCCCCAGCATTTT.

CDR3 coding DNA: TGCGCCAGCAGCTTCGGGCAGTCGTACAATGAGCAGTTCTTC. It encodes CASSFGQSYNEQFF. The chain has TRBV5-1 and TRBJ2-1; unclear D gene. V lost 2 bases and J lost 4, with 10 bases in between. The CDR3 totals 14 residues. Germline V gene sequence: CDR1 SGHRS, CDR2 YFSETQ. Combining the CDR3 with reference TRBV5-1 and TRBJ2-1 gives the whole variable domain KAGVTQTPRYLIKTRGQQVTLSCSPISGHRSVSWYQQTPGQGLQFLFEYFSETQRNKGNFPGRFSGRQFSNSRSEMNVSTLELGDSALYLCASSFGQSYNEQFFGPGTRLTVL.

The gene calls are TRBV5-4 and TRBJ2-7; perhaps TRBD2 as D (7 bases). V lost 5 bases and J lost 3, with 18 bases in between. The CDR3 totals 15 residues. Germline lookup yields CDR1 SGHNT and CDR2 YYREEE (reference sequence). DNA for the CDR3: TGTGCCAGCAGACCGTGGGGGGGCTCTCTCTACGAGCAGTACTTC. It translates to CASRPWGGSLYEQYF.

The J gene is TRBJ2-5, the V gene TRBV9; the D is unclear. Germline lookup yields CDR1 SGDLS and CDR2 YYNGEE. The V end lost 0 bases, the J end lost 2 bases, and 5 bases lay between the germline ends. The CDR3 runs to 13 residues. CDR3 sequence: CASSVDGQETQYF. CDR3 sequence (DNA): TGTGCCAGCAGCGTAGATGGGCAAGAGACCCAGTACTTC.

The chain uses TRBV30 and TRBJ1-2, with TRBD1 identical over 8 bases. The V segment lost 2 bases and the J segment 6 bases; nucleotides outside the gene matches: 5. CDR1 and CDR2 (germline): GTSNPN, SVGIG (reference sequence). This CDR3 has 13 residues. The CDR3 sequence: CAWSFRGQDGYTF. The CDR3 DNA sequence: TGTGCCTGGAGTTTCAGGGGGCAAGATGGCTACACCTTC.

This clone was seen a handful of times. The chain employs TRBV27 and TRBJ1-2; D perhaps matches TRBD1 (5 bases). The V gene's germline CDR1 is MNHEY and CDR2 SMNVEV (reference sequence). The CDR3 length is 14 residues. V was pared by 7 bases and J by 7 bases, with 19 bases between. CDR3 sequence reads: CASTVTGGSFGYTF. DNA for the CDR3: TGTGCCAGCACCGTTACGGGGGGGTCGTTTGGCTACACCTTC.

The chain couples TRBV5-6 to TRBJ2-1; D may correspond to TRBD1 or TRBD2 (6 bases each). The germline V gene has CDR1 SGHDT and CDR2 YYEEEE. V was clipped by 5 bases and J by 3 bases, with 18 bases between them. This CDR3 comprises 16 residues. For the CDR3, the DNA is TGTGCCAGCAGACCAACCCCGGGGGCCCGCTACAATGAGCAGTTCTTC. Translation gives CASRPTPGARYNEQFF.

J is TRBJ2-5 and V is TRBV10-1; 10 bases match TRBD2. This CDR3 contains 15 residues. Germline CDR1 reads WNHNN; CDR2 reads SYGVQD (reference sequence). The V and J ends lost 0 bases and 3 bases, in that order; junction bases with no gene match: 1. The CDR3 DNA reads as TGCGCCAGCAGTGAGTCTAGCGGGGGGAAAGAGACCCAGTACTTC. Residues: CASSESSGGKETQYF.

The V and J genes are TRBV27 and TRBJ2-1; D is unresolved. Germline V CDR1 and CDR2: MNHEY, SMNVEV (reference sequence). Deletions cut 3 bases from V and 4 bases from J, with 10 bases between. The CDR3 contains 14 residues. In nucleotides, the CDR3 is TGTGCCAGCAGTTTCCCCCTGGGGTACAATGAGCAGTTCTTC. It translates to CASSFPLGYNEQFF.

The chain has TRBV6-6 and TRBJ2-7; D ambiguous. CDR3 length: 14 residues. Trimming left V 2 bases short and J 4 bases short, with 12 bases between. Germline lookup yields CDR1 MNHNY and CDR2 SVGAGI (reference sequence). The CDR3 nucleotides are TGTGCCAGCAGTTACGAGTGGGCAAAATACGAGCAGTACTTC. Residues: CASSYEWAKYEQYF.

The rearrangement links TRBV5-5 to TRBJ1-3, with TRBD1 matching over 8 bases. The CDR3 totals 16 residues. CDR1 and CDR2 (germline): SGHKS, YYEKEE (reference sequence). The V gene end was trimmed by 0 bases and the J gene end by 3 bases; junction bases not matched to a gene: 5. CDR3: CASSLGLQGDGNTIYF. DNA of the CDR3: TGTGCCAGCAGCTTGGGACTACAGGGGGATGGAAACACCATATATTTT.

The rearrangement links TRBV6-5 to TRBJ1-2; D not certain. V was cut by 2 bases and J by 4 bases, with 8 bases left in between. The CDR3 has 13 residues. In germline, CDR1 is MNHEY, CDR2 SVGAGI. The DNA for the CDR3 is TGTGCCAGCAGTTACCAAGGAGGCTATGGCTACACCTTC. Translation: CASSYQGGYGYTF.

The V gene is TRBV12-3 or TRBV12-4, the J gene TRBJ1-5; D remains unclear. The V gene lost 3 bases and the J gene lost 5 bases, with 8 bases spanning the gap. The CDR3 is 13 amino acids. The CDR3 sequence is CASSFKADQPQHF. The CDR3 DNA reads as TGTGCCAGCAGTTTTAAGGCAGATCAGCCCCAGCATTTT.

Concerning this clone: Additional DNA sequences in this sample encode the identical CDR3. The rearrangement links TRBV12-3 or TRBV12-4 to TRBJ1-5; D unresolved. Trimming removed 2 bases at V and 4 bases at J, with 0 bases between. The CDR3 has 11 residues. Written as DNA, the CDR3 is TGTGCCAGCAGTTTAAATCAGCCCCAGCATTTT. It yields the protein CASSLNQPQHF.

The chain is built from TRBV7-9 and TRBJ2-7; 10 positions agree with TRBD2. Germline trimming cut 5 bases from V and 13 bases from J; bases unmatched to any gene: 11. The CDR3 covers 13 residues. Looked up from germline, CDR1 is SEHNR and CDR2 is FQNEAQ (reference sequence). Here the CDR3 DNA reads TGTGCCAGCAGCCCTCTGATGGCTAGCGGGGGATACTTC. Protein sequence: CASSPLMASGGYF. The full variable domain, with the rest looked up from reference TRBV7-9 and TRBJ2-7, is DTGVSQNPRHKITKRGQNVTFRCDPISEHNRLYWYRQTLGQGPEFLTYFQNEAQLEKSRLLSDRFSAERPKGSFSTLEIQRTEQGDSAMYLCASSPLMASGGYFGPGTRLTVT.